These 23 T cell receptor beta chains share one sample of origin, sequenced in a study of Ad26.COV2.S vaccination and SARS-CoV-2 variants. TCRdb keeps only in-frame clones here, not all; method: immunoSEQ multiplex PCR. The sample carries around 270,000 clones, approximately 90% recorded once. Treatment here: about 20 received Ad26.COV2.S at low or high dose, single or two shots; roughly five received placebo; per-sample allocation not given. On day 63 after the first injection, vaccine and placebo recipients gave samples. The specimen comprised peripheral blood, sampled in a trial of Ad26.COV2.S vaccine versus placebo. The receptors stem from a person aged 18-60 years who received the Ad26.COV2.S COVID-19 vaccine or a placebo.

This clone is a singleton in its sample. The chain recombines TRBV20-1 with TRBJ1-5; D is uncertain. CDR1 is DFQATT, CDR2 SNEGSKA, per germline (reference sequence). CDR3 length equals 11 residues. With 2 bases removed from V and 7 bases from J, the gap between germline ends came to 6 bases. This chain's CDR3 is CSARIGQPQHF. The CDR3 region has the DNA TGCAGTGCTAGAATTGGACAGCCCCAGCATTTT.

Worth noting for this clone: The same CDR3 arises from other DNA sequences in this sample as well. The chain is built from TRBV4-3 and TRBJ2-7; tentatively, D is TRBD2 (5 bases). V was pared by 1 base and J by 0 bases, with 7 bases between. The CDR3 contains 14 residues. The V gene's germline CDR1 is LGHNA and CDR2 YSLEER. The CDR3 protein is CASSQGRGSYEQYF. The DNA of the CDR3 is TGCGCCAGCAGCCAAGGTCGGGGCTCCTACGAGCAGTACTTC.

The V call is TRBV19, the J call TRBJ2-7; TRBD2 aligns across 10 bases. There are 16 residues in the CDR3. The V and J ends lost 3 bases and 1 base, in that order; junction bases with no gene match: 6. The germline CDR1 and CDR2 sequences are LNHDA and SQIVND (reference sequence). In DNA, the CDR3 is TGTGCCAGTAGTATCCAGCTAGCGGGGGCTTCCTACGAGCAGTACTTC. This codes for CASSIQLAGASYEQYF.

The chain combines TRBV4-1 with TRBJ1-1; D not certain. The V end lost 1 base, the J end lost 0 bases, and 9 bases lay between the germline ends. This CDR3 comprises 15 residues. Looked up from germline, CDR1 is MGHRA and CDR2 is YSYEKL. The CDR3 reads CASSQAGALNTEAFF. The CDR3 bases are TGCGCCAGCAGCCAAGCTGGCGCCCTGAACACTGAAGCTTTCTTT.

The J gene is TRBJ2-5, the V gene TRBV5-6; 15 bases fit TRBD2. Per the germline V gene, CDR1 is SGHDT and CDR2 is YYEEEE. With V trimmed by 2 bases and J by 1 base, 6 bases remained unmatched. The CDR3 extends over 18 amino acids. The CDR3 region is CASSFGTSGGFFQETQYF. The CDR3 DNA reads TGTGCCAGCAGCTTCGGGACTAGCGGGGGGTTTTTCCAAGAGACCCAGTACTTC.

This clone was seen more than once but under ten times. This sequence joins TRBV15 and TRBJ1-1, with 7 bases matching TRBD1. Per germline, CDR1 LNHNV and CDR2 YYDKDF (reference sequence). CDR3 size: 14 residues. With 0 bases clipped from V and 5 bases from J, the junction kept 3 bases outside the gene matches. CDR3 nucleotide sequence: TGTGCCACCAGCAGAGAAAACAGGGGTACTGAAGCTTTCTTT. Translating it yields CATSRENRGTEAFF.

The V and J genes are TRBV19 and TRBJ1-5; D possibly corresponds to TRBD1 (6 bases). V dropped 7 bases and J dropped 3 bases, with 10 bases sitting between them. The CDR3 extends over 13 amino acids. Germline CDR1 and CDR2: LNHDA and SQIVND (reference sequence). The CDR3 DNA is TGTGCCAGTACGGGACACACCAATCAGCCCCAGCATTTT. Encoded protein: CASTGHTNQPQHF.

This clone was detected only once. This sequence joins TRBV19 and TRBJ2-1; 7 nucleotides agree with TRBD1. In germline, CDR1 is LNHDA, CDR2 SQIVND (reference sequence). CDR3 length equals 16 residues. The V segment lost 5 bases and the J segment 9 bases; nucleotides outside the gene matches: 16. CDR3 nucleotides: TGTGCCAGTAGTCCGACCCGACAGGGTGGGTTGGGTGAGCAGTTCTTC. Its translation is CASSPTRQGGLGEQFF.

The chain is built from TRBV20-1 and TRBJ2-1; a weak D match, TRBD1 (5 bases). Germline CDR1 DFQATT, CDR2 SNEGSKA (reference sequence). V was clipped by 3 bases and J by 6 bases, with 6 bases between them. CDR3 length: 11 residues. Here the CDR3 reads CSASRGNEQFF. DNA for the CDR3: TGCAGTGCTAGTAGGGGCAATGAGCAGTTCTTC.

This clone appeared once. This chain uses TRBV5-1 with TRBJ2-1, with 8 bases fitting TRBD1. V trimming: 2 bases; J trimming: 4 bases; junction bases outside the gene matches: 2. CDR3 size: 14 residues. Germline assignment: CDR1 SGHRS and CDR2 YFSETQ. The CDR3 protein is CASSLGTGYNEQFF. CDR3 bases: TGCGCCAGCAGCTTAGGGACAGGATACAATGAGCAGTTCTTC. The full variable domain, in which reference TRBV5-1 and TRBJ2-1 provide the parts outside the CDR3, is KAGVTQTPRYLIKTRGQQVTLSCSPISGHRSVSWYQQTPGQGLQFLFEYFSETQRNKGNFPGRFSGRQFSNSRSEMNVSTLELGDSALYLCASSLGTGYNEQFFGPGTRLTVL.

The CDR3 DNA follows: TGTGCCAGCCGGCGGGGTATGAGCAATCAGCCCCAGCATTTT. Translated: CASRRGMSNQPQHF. V gene TRBV27 combines with J gene TRBJ1-5; the D is unclear. The CDR3 spans 14 residues. Trimming stripped 8 bases from V and 1 base from J, with 12 bases between. The germline V gene encodes CDR1 MNHEY and CDR2 SMNVEV (reference sequence).

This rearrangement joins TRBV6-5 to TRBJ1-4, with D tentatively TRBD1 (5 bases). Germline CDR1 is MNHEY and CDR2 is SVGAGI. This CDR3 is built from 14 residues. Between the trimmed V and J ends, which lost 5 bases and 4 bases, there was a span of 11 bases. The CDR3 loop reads CASSTGRSNEKLFF. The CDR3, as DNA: TGTGCCAGCAGTACGGGACGGAGTAATGAAAAACTGTTTTTT.

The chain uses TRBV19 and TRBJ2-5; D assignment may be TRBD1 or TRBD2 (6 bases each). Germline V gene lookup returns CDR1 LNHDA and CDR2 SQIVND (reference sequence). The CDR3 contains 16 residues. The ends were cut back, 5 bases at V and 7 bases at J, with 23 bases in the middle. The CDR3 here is CASSGIRDVKGGTQYF. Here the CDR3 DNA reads TGTGCCAGTAGTGGGATCCGGGACGTTAAGGGGGGGACCCAGTACTTC.

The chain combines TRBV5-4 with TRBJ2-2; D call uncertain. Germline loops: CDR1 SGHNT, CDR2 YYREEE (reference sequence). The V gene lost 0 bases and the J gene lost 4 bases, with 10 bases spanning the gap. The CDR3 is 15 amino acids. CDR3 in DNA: TGTGCCAGCAGCTTGGGAGCCCGCGGCACCGGGGAGCTGTTTTTT. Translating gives CASSLGARGTGELFF. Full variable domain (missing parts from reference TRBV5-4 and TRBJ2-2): ETGVTQSPTHLIKTRGQQVTLRCSSQSGHNTVSWYQQALGQGPQFIFQYYREEENGRGNFPPRFSGLQFPNYSSELNVNALELDDSALYLCASSLGARGTGELFFGEGSRLTVL.

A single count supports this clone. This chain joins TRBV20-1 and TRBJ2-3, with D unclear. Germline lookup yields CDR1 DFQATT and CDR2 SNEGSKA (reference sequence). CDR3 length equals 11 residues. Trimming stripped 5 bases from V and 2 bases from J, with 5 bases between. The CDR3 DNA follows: TGCAGTGCTGGGTTCACAGATACGCAGTATTTT. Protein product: CSAGFTDTQYF.

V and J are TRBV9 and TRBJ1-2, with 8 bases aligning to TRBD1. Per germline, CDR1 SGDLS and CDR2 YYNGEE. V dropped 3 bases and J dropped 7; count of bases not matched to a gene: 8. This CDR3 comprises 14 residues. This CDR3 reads CASSAGQGEGGYTF. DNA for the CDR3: TGTGCCAGCAGCGCCGGACAGGGCGAGGGTGGCTACACCTTC.

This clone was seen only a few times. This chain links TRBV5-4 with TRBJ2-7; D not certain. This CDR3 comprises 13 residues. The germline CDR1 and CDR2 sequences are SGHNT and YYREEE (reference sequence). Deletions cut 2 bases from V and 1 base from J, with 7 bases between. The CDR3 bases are TGTGCCAGCAGCTTTGTGGAGTCCTACGAGCAGTACTTC. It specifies CASSFVESYEQYF.

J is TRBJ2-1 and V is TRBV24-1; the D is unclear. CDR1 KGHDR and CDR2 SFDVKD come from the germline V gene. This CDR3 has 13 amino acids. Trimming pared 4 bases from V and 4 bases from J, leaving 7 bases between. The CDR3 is CATSDLPYNEQFF. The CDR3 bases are TGTGCCACCAGTGACCTCCCTTACAATGAGCAGTTCTTC.

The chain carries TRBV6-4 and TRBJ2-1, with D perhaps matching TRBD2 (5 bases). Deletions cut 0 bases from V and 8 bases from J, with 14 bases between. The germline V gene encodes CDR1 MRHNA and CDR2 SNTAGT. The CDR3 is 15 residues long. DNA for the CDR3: TGTGCCAGCAGTGACTCGACCCAGGAGGCGCATGAGCAGTTCTTC. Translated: CASSDSTQEAHEQFF.

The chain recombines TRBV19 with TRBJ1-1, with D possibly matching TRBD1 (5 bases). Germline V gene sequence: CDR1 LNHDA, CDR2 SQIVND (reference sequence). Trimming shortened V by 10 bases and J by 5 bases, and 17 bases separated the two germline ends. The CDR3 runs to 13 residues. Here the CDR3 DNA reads TGTGCCACCTCGCGCGGGGGAAGGACTGAAGCTTTCTTT. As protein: CATSRGGRTEAFF.

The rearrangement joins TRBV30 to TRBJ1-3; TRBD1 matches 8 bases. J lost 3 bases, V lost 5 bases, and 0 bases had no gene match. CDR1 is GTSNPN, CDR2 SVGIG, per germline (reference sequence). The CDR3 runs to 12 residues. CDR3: CAWDRGGNTIYF. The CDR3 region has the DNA TGTGCCTGGGACAGGGGTGGAAACACCATATATTTT.

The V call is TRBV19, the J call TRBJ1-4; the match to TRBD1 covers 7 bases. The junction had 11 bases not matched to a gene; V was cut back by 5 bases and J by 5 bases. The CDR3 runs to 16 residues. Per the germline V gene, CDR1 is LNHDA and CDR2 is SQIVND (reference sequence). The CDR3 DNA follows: TGTGCCAGTAGTGCCTCGACAGGGTACAAGAATGAAAAACTGTTTTTT. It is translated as CASSASTGYKNEKLFF. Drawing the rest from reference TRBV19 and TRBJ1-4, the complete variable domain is DGGITQSPKYLFRKEGQNVTLSCEQNLNHDAMYWYRQDPGQGLRLIYYSQIVNDFQKGDIAEGYSVSREKKESFPLTVTSAQKNPTAFYLCASSASTGYKNEKLFFGSGTQLSVL.

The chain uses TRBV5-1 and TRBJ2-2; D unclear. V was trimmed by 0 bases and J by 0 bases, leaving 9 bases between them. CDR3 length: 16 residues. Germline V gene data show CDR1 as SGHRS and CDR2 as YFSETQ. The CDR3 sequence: CASSLEVTANTGELFF. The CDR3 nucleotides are TGCGCCAGCAGCTTGGAAGTGACTGCGAACACCGGGGAGCTGTTTTTT. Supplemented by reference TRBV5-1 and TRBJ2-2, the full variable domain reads KAGVTQTPRYLIKTRGQQVTLSCSPISGHRSVSWYQQTPGQGLQFLFEYFSETQRNKGNFPGRFSGRQFSNSRSEMNVSTLELGDSALYLCASSLEVTANTGELFFGEGSRLTVL.